The 8 T cell receptor beta chains below were found in one sample sequenced in a study of T cell repertoires in cytomegalovirus infection. TCRdb called the reads again in MiXCR, with one record for every CDR3 protein. Of some 440,000 distinct CDR3 sequences in the sample, approximately 30% are singletons; the top ten hold approximately 13%. Input material: PBMCs. Receptors were obtained from a human donor in good health (CMV status not recorded). Some clones in this sample may be carry-over from other donors' samples.

In this sample, this clonotype turned up many times. The chain recombines TRBV28 with TRBJ1-3; no definite D call. CDR1 and CDR2 from the germline V gene are MDHEN and SYDVKM. Trimming stripped 1 base from V and 1 base from J, with 5 bases between. CDR3 size: 14 residues. CDR3 DNA sequence: TGTGCCAGCAGTTTATTGGGTTCTGGAAACACCATATATTTT. Protein product: CASSLLGSGNTIYF. Full variable domain (rest looked up from reference TRBV28 and TRBJ1-3): DVKVTQSSRYLVKRTGEKVFLECVQDMDHENMFWYRQDPGLGLRLIYFSYDVKMKEKGDIPEGYSVSREKKERFSLILESASTNQTSMYLCASSLLGSGNTIYFGEGSWLTVV.

This clonotype was recorded a few times. CDR3 sequence: CASSPLGPPGNEQFF. In DNA form, the CDR3 reads TGTGCCAGCAGCCCCCTAGGACCCCCTGGAAATGAGCAGTTCTTC. This sequence joins TRBV6-1 and TRBJ2-1; D ambiguous. V lost 6 bases and J 7 bases, leaving 19 bases between the germline ends. Germline V CDR1 and CDR2: MNHNS, SASEGT. The CDR3 is 15 residues long.

This clonotype was recorded a few times. The V gene is TRBV7-2, the J gene TRBJ2-3; possibly TRBD1 for D (6 bases). V was shortened by 3 bases and J by 3 bases, with 13 bases between the two germline ends. The CDR3 has 15 residues. Germline V gene sequence: CDR1 SGHTA, CDR2 FQGNSA. CDR3 sequence: CASSFRGRGTDTQYF. CDR3 bases: TGTGCCAGCAGCTTTAGGGGCAGGGGTACAGATACGCAGTATTTT.

This clonotype was seen only once. Just one base apart from a much larger clone, this may be a read error. The chain links TRBV7-6 to TRBJ1-1; 9 bases match TRBD1. CDR1 SGHVS and CDR2 FNYEAQ come from the germline V gene. The length of the CDR3 is 13 residues. The CDR3 protein is CAISADRGTEAFF. In DNA form, the CDR3 reads TGTGCCATCAGCGCCGACAGGGGGACTGAAGCTTTCTTT. Drawing the rest from reference TRBV7-6 and TRBJ1-1, the complete variable domain is GAGVSQSPRYKVTKRGQDVALRCDPISGHVSLYWYRQALGQGPEFLTYFNYEAQQDKSGLPNDRFSAERPEGSISTLTIQRTEQRDSAMYRCAISADRGTEAFFGQGTRLTVV.

The chain joins TRBV29-1 to TRBJ1-3; D gene uncertain. Germline V gene data show CDR1 as SQVTM and CDR2 as ANQGSEA. CDR3 length equals 13 residues. Trimming cost V 5 bases and J 0 bases, with 8 bases left between them. The CDR3 spells CSVKRSSGNTIYF. DNA of the CDR3: TGCAGCGTTAAAAGGAGCTCTGGAAACACCATATATTTT.

There are a few counts of this clonotype. The V gene is TRBV15, the J gene TRBJ2-1, with a possible D match to TRBD2 (6 bases). This CDR3 is built from 17 residues. Germline CDR1 and CDR2: LNHNV and YYDKDF (reference sequence). The germline V and J ends were trimmed by 0 bases and 6 bases, with 18 bases remaining between them. CDR3 amino acids: CATSRDVGRDRRNEQFF. CDR3 coding DNA: TGTGCCACCAGCAGAGATGTCGGGCGGGATCGGCGCAATGAGCAGTTCTTC.

This clonotype was observed a few times. The chain is built from TRBV27 and TRBJ1-2; no clear D gene. This CDR3 comprises 13 residues. Germline-derived CDR1 and CDR2 are MNHEY and SMNVEV (reference sequence). V was cut by 5 bases and J by 8 bases, with 15 bases left in between. This CDR3 is CASSVGSVGGYTF. The CDR3 bases are TGTGCCAGCAGTGTCGGGTCAGTGGGGGGCTACACCTTC.

As for this clonotype: A much larger clone differs by one base, so this may be a read error. The chain combines TRBV6-1 with TRBJ1-5, with TRBD1 matching 9 bases. The CDR3 is made up of 16 amino acids. Looked up from germline, CDR1 is MNHNS and CDR2 is SASEGT. The CDR3 is CASSPGQGRKSQPPHF. The CDR3, as DNA: TGTGCCAGCAGTCCCGGACAGGGGAGGAAAAGTCAGCCCCCGCATTTT.